A selection of T cell receptor beta chains follows, all from one sample in a study of cytomegalovirus exposure and HLA in healthy donors. The table came from immunoSEQ multiplex PCR; TCRdb's copy has only in-frame clones and leaves some out. The data show about 200,000 clones, roughly four fifths seen once. The specimen sequenced was PBMCs. These receptors all stem from a man aged 30-40 years in good health and CMV-seronegative. Each CDR3 is given with its conserved first and last residue. Fields, in order: V gene, clone size, J gene, D gene, CDR3 protein, CDR3 DNA. The D gene is left open where the match is weak. The size entry is marked missing in some rows and otherwise reads once, few, many or a size class.

V gene: TRBV4-1
clone size: NA
J gene: TRBJ1-4
D gene: NA
CDR3 protein: CASSQDSTGPNEKLFF
CDR3 DNA: TGCGCCAGCAGCCAGGATTCGACAGGTCCTAATGAAAAACTGTTTTTT

V gene: TRBV9
clone size: NA
J gene: TRBJ1-6
D gene: NA
CDR3 protein: CASSVGGLLNSPLHF
CDR3 DNA: TGTGCCAGCAGCGTAGGAGGGTTGCTTAATTCACCCCTCCACTTT

V gene: TRBV5-1
clone size: NA
J gene: TRBJ2-1
D gene: TRBD2
CDR3 protein: CASSLGTSDYNEQFF
CDR3 DNA: TGCGCCAGCAGCTTGGGGACTAGCGATTACAATGAGCAGTTCTTC

V gene: TRBV15
clone size: NA
J gene: TRBJ1-3
D gene: NA
CDR3 protein: CATSRDRGGNTIYF
CDR3 DNA: TGTGCCACCAGCAGAGATCGAGGTGGAAACACCATATATTTT

V gene: TRBV15
clone size: NA
J gene: TRBJ2-7
D gene: NA
CDR3 protein: CATSGIRDTSYEQYF
CDR3 DNA: TGTGCCACCAGCGGCATCCGGGACACATCCTACGAGCAGTACTTC

V gene: TRBV28
clone size: NA
J gene: TRBJ1-1
D gene: NA
CDR3 protein: CAILASTDTEAFF
CDR3 DNA: TGTGCCATCCTAGCCTCAACGGACACTGAAGCTTTCTTT

V gene: TRBV4-2
clone size: NA
J gene: TRBJ1-5
D gene: NA
CDR3 protein: CASSQVKSSNQPQHF
CDR3 DNA: TGTGCCAGCAGCCAAGTAAAATCCAGCAATCAGCCCCAGCATTTT

V gene: TRBV5-4
clone size: NA
J gene: TRBJ1-2
D gene: TRBD1
CDR3 protein: CASSPGTGGRTYGYTF
CDR3 DNA: TGTGCCAGCAGCCCGGGGACAGGGGGAAGGACCTATGGCTACACCTTC

V gene: TRBV2
clone size: NA
J gene: TRBJ2-5
D gene: NA
CDR3 protein: CASNAGSVETQYF
CDR3 DNA: TGTGCCAGCAACGCGGGATCCGTAGAGACCCAGTACTTC

V gene: TRBV18
clone size: NA
J gene: TRBJ2-3
D gene: TRBD2
CDR3 protein: CASSLPGLGTDTQYF
CDR3 DNA: TGTGCCAGCTCACTCCCGGGACTAGGGACAGATACGCAGTATTTT

V gene: TRBV6-1
clone size: NA
J gene: TRBJ2-1
D gene: TRBD1
CDR3 protein: CASRGQSSYNEQFF
CDR3 DNA: TGTGCCAGCAGGGGACAGAGCTCCTACAATGAGCAGTTCTTC

V gene: TRBV7-9
clone size: NA
J gene: TRBJ1-2
D gene: NA
CDR3 protein: CASSLVEGAYGYTF
CDR3 DNA: TGTGCCAGCAGCTTAGTCGAGGGAGCCTATGGCTACACCTTC

V gene: TRBV4-2
clone size: NA
J gene: TRBJ2-4
D gene: TRBD1
CDR3 protein: CASSSGQGNIQYF
CDR3 DNA: TGTGCCAGCAGCTCGGGACAGGGAAACATTCAGTACTTC

V gene: TRBV27
clone size: NA
J gene: TRBJ2-7
D gene: TRBD2
CDR3 protein: CASSILAGEASGEQYF
CDR3 DNA: TGTGCCAGCAGTATACTAGCGGGAGAAGCGAGCGGCGAGCAGTACTTC

V gene: TRBV28
clone size: NA
J gene: TRBJ1-5
D gene: NA
CDR3 protein: CASIGDTNQPQHF
CDR3 DNA: TGTGCCAGCATTGGGGACACCAATCAGCCCCAGCATTTT

V gene: TRBV25-1
clone size: NA
J gene: TRBJ2-7
D gene: TRBD1
CDR3 protein: CASSDTGTGPLISYEQYF
CDR3 DNA: TGTGCCAGCAGTGACACCGGGACAGGGCCTCTAATCTCCTACGAGCAGTACTTC

V gene: TRBV11-1
clone size: NA
J gene: TRBJ2-5
D gene: NA
CDR3 protein: CASSVYRAQETQYF
CDR3 DNA: TGTGCCAGCAGCGTATACAGGGCCCAAGAGACCCAGTACTTC

V gene: TRBV5-1
clone size: once
J gene: TRBJ2-5
D gene: TRBD2
CDR3 protein: CASSLFGGGETQYF
CDR3 DNA: TGCGCCAGCAGCTTGTTTGGGGGGGGAGAGACCCAGTACTTC

V gene: TRBV29-1
clone size: NA
J gene: TRBJ2-3
D gene: TRBD1
CDR3 protein: CSVEGSPGQGPDTQYF
CDR3 DNA: TGCAGCGTTGAAGGCTCACCGGGACAGGGGCCAGATACGCAGTATTTT

V gene: TRBV14
clone size: NA
J gene: TRBJ2-2
D gene: NA
CDR3 protein: CASSQEATYTGELFF
CDR3 DNA: TGTGCCAGCAGCCAAGAGGCCACCTACACCGGGGAGCTGTTTTTT

V gene: TRBV7-9
clone size: NA
J gene: TRBJ2-1
D gene: TRBD2
CDR3 protein: CASRLAGGHDNEQFF
CDR3 DNA: TGTGCCAGCCGACTAGCGGGAGGGCACGACAATGAGCAGTTCTTC

V gene: TRBV5-4
clone size: NA
J gene: TRBJ2-5
D gene: TRBD2
CDR3 protein: CASSPGLGETQYF
CDR3 DNA: TGTGCCAGCAGCCCGGGACTAGGAGAGACCCAGTACTTC

V gene: TRBV7-9
clone size: NA
J gene: TRBJ2-1
D gene: TRBD1
CDR3 protein: CASSWGQGRYNEQFF
CDR3 DNA: TGTGCCAGCAGCTGGGGACAGGGGCGGTACAATGAGCAGTTCTTC

V gene: TRBV10-3
clone size: NA
J gene: TRBJ1-2
D gene: NA
CDR3 protein: CAIRYTGKERVGYTF
CDR3 DNA: TGTGCCATCAGATACACCGGGAAGGAGAGAGTTGGCTACACCTTC

V gene: TRBV7-9
clone size: NA
J gene: TRBJ1-1
D gene: TRBD1
CDR3 protein: CASSRTGGFTEAFF
CDR3 DNA: TGTGCCAGCAGCCGTACAGGGGGATTCACTGAAGCTTTCTTT

V gene: TRBV7-9
clone size: NA
J gene: TRBJ2-2
D gene: TRBD1
CDR3 protein: CASSRPGQGLSGELFF
CDR3 DNA: TGTGCCAGCAGCCGACCGGGACAGGGGCTCTCCGGGGAGCTGTTTTTT

V gene: TRBV7-6
clone size: few
J gene: TRBJ1-6
D gene: NA
CDR3 protein: CASSRTVYNSPLHF
CDR3 DNA: TGTGCCAGCAGCCGGACAGTTTATAATTCACCCCTCCACTTT

V gene: TRBV15
clone size: NA
J gene: TRBJ1-5
D gene: NA
CDR3 protein: CATSQPGGNQPQHF
CDR3 DNA: TGTGCCACCAGCCAGCCGGGGGGGAATCAGCCCCAGCATTTT

V gene: TRBV5-6
clone size: NA
J gene: TRBJ2-3
D gene: TRBD2
CDR3 protein: CASSWGGPSSTDTQYF
CDR3 DNA: TGTGCCAGCAGCTGGGGGGGACCCTCAAGCACAGATACGCAGTATTTT

V gene: TRBV7-9
clone size: NA
J gene: TRBJ2-2
D gene: TRBD1
CDR3 protein: CASSRDRANTGELFF
CDR3 DNA: TGTGCCAGCAGCCGGGACAGGGCGAACACCGGGGAGCTGTTTTTT

V gene: TRBV27
clone size: few
J gene: TRBJ1-2
D gene: TRBD1
CDR3 protein: CACSFLGRGSNYGYTF
CDR3 DNA: TGTGCCTGCAGTTTCTTGGGCAGGGGGTCTAACTATGGCTACACCTTC

V gene: TRBV12-5
clone size: NA
J gene: TRBJ1-2
D gene: NA
CDR3 protein: CASGLVVGNRANYIGGYTF
CDR3 DNA: TGTGCTAGTGGTTTGGTAGTTGGGAACAGGGCAAACTATATCGGGGGCTACACCTTC

V gene: TRBV1
clone size: few
J gene: TRBJ1-4
D gene: NA
CDR3 protein: CTSSQPSQGGWNEKLFF
CDR3 DNA: TGCACCAGCAGCCAACCTTCTCAGGGAGGGTGGAATGAAAAACTGTTTTTT

V gene: TRBV2
clone size: few
J gene: TRBJ2-7
D gene: TRBD1
CDR3 protein: CASSAAGQGSPYEQYF
CDR3 DNA: TGTGCCAGCAGCGCTGCTGGACAGGGGAGTCCCTACGAGCAGTACTTC

V gene: TRBV5-6
clone size: once
J gene: TRBJ2-7
D gene: TRBD2
CDR3 protein: CASSLDRRGSYEQYF
CDR3 DNA: TGTGCCAGCAGCTTGGATAGGCGGGGGTCCTACGAGCAGTACTTC

V gene: TRBV30
clone size: once
J gene: TRBJ2-7
D gene: NA
CDR3 protein: CAWSVQVDASSYEQYF
CDR3 DNA: TGTGCCTGGAGTGTACAGGTTGACGCCAGCTCCTACGAGCAGTACTTC

V gene: TRBV6-1
clone size: NA
J gene: TRBJ2-7
D gene: NA
CDR3 protein: CANRDNTGEQYF
CDR3 DNA: TGTGCCAACCGGGACAATACGGGCGAGCAGTACTTC

V gene: TRBV7-2
clone size: NA
J gene: TRBJ1-5
D gene: NA
CDR3 protein: CASSPFGGSNQPQHF
CDR3 DNA: TGTGCCAGCAGCCCTTTCGGAGGGAGCAATCAGCCCCAGCATTTT

V gene: TRBV7-9
clone size: once
J gene: TRBJ1-5
D gene: NA
CDR3 protein: CSSSLINQPQHF
CDR3 DNA: TGTTCCAGCAGCCTTATTAATCAGCCCCAGCATTTT

V gene: TRBV29-1
clone size: NA
J gene: TRBJ2-5
D gene: NA
CDR3 protein: CSVEDPGREQETQYF
CDR3 DNA: TGCAGCGTTGAAGATCCGGGACGGGAGCAAGAGACCCAGTACTTC

V gene: TRBV6-1
clone size: NA
J gene: TRBJ1-2
D gene: TRBD1
CDR3 protein: CASSVRDRVGYTF
CDR3 DNA: TGTGCCAGCAGTGTTCGGGACAGGGTCGGCTACACCTTC

V gene: TRBV7-3
clone size: NA
J gene: TRBJ2-5
D gene: TRBD2
CDR3 protein: CASSPLAGGLETQYF
CDR3 DNA: TGTGCCAGCAGCCCTCTAGCGGGAGGGCTGGAGACCCAGTACTTC

V gene: TRBV18
clone size: NA
J gene: TRBJ2-7
D gene: TRBD2
CDR3 protein: CASSEREKVYEQYF
CDR3 DNA: TGTGCCAGCTCGGAGCGGGAAAAAGTCTACGAGCAGTACTTC

V gene: TRBV2
clone size: few
J gene: TRBJ1-5
D gene: NA
CDR3 protein: CASIGQTNQPQHF
CDR3 DNA: TGTGCCAGCATCGGACAGACCAATCAGCCCCAGCATTTT

V gene: TRBV29-1
clone size: NA
J gene: TRBJ2-7
D gene: NA
CDR3 protein: CSAAFMDSSYEQYF
CDR3 DNA: TGCAGCGCCGCCTTCATGGACTCCTCCTACGAGCAGTACTTC

V gene: TRBV15
clone size: NA
J gene: TRBJ2-1
D gene: TRBD2
CDR3 protein: CATSRGKSSGIYNEQFF
CDR3 DNA: TGTGCCACCAGCAGAGGTAAATCCAGCGGGATATACAATGAGCAGTTCTTC

V gene: TRBV6-6
clone size: NA
J gene: TRBJ2-3
D gene: TRBD2
CDR3 protein: CASTGLARDSTDTQYF
CDR3 DNA: TGTGCCAGCACCGGACTAGCAAGGGACAGCACAGATACGCAGTATTTT

V gene: TRBV16
clone size: NA
J gene: TRBJ2-2
D gene: NA
CDR3 protein: CASSTAIPNTGELFF
CDR3 DNA: TGTGCCAGCAGTACCGCTATACCCAACACCGGGGAGCTGTTTTTT

V gene: TRBV30
clone size: NA
J gene: TRBJ1-4
D gene: TRBD1
CDR3 protein: CAWNRGQYNEKLFF
CDR3 DNA: TGTGCCTGGAACCGGGGACAGTATAATGAAAAACTGTTTTTT

V gene: TRBV5-1
clone size: NA
J gene: TRBJ2-7
D gene: NA
CDR3 protein: CASSLPGSSSYEQYF
CDR3 DNA: TGCGCCAGCAGCCTCCCGGGGAGTAGCTCCTACGAGCAGTACTTC